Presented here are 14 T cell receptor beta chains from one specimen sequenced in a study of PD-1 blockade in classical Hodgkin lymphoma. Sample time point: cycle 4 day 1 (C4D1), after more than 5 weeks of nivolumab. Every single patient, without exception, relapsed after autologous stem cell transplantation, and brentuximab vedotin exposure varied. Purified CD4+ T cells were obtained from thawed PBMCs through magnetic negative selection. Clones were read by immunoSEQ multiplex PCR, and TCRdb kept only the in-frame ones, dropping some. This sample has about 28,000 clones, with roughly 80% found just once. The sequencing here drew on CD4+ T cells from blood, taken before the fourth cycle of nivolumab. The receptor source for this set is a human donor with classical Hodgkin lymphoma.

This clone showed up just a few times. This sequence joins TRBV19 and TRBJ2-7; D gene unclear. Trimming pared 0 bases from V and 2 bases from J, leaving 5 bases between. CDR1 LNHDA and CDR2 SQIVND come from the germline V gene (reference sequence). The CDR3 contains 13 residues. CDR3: CASSIDLAYEQYF. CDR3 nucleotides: TGTGCCAGTAGTATAGATTTGGCCTACGAGCAGTACTTC.

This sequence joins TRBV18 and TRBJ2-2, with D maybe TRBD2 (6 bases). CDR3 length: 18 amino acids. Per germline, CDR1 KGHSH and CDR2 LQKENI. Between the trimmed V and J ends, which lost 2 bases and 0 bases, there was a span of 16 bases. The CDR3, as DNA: TGTGCCAGCTCACCAGGCGGGGTTAGGTTCGCGAACACCGGGGAGCTGTTTTTT. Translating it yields CASSPGGVRFANTGELFF.

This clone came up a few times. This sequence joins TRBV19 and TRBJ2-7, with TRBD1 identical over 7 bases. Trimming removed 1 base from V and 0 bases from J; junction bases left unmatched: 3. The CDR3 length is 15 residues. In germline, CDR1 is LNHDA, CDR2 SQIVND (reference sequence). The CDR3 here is CASSIAGQSSYEQYF. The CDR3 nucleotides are TGTGCCAGTAGTATAGCGGGACAGAGCTCCTACGAGCAGTACTTC.

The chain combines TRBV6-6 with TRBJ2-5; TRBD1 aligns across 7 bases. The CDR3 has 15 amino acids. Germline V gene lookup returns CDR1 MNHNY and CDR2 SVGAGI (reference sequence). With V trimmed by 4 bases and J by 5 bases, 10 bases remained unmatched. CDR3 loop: CASSSPQGRSETQYF. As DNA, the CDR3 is TGTGCCAGCAGTTCCCCACAGGGGCGTTCGGAGACCCAGTACTTC.

CDR3 loop: CASSDGRGLEAFF. The DNA of the CDR3 is TGTGCCAGCAGTGACGGGAGGGGATTGGAAGCTTTCTTT. The J gene is TRBJ1-1, the V gene TRBV6-4, with D perhaps TRBD1 (5 bases). V gave up 2 bases and J gave up 8 bases, with 12 bases separating them. Germline V gene lookup returns CDR1 MRHNA and CDR2 SNTAGT. This CDR3 is 13 amino acids long.

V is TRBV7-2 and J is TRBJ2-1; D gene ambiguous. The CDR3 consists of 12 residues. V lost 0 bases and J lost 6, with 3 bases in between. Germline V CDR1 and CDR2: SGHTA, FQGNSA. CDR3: CASSLAANEQFF. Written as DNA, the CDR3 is TGTGCCAGCAGCTTAGCGGCCAATGAGCAGTTCTTC.

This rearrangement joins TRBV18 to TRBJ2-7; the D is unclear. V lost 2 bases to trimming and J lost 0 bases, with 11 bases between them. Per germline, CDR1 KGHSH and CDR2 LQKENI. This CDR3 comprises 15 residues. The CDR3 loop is CASSPGERSSYEQYF. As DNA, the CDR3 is TGTGCCAGCTCACCAGGAGAGAGAAGCTCCTACGAGCAGTACTTC.

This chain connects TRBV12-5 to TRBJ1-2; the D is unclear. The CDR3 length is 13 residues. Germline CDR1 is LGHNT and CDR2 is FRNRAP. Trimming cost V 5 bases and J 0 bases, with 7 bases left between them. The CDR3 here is CASGRSSNYGYTF. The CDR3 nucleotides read TGTGCTAGTGGTCGTTCCTCTAACTATGGCTACACCTTC. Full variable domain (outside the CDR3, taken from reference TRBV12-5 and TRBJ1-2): DARVTQTPRHKVTEMGQEVTMRCQPILGHNTVFWYRQTMMQGLELLAYFRNRAPLDDSGMPKDRFSAEMPDATLATLKIQPSEPRDSAVYFCASGRSSNYGYTFGSGTRLTVV.

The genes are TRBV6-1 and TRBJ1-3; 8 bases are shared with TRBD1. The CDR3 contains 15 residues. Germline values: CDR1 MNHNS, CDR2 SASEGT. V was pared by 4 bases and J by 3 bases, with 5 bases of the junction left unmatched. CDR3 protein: CASSGQGNIGNTIYF. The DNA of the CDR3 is TGTGCCAGCAGTGGACAGGGGAACATTGGAAACACCATATATTTT.

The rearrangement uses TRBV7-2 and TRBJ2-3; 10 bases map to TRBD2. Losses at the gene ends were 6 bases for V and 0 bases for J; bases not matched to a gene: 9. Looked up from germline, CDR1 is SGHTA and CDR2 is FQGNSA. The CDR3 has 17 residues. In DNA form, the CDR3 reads TGTGCCAGCAGGCAAGCTATAGCGGGAGGTAGCACAGATACGCAGTATTTT. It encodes CASRQAIAGGSTDTQYF.

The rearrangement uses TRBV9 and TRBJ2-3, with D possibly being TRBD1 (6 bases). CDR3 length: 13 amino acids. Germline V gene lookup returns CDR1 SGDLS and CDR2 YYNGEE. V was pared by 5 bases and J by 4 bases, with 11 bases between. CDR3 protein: CASSLGGPDTQYF. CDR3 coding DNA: TGTGCCAGCAGTCTTGGGGGCCCAGATACGCAGTATTTT.

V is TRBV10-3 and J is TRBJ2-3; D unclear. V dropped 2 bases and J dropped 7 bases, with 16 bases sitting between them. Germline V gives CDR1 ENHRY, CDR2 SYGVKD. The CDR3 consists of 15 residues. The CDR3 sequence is CAISEGQSSTHTQYF. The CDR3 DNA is TGTGCCATCAGTGAGGGCCAAAGTTCGACACATACGCAGTATTTT.

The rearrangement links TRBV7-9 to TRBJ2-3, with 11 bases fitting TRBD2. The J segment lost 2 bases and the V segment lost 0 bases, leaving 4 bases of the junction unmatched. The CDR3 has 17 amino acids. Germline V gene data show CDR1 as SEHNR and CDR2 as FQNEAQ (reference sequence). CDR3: CASSLAPSGRTTDTQYF. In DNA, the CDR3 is TGTGCCAGCAGCTTAGCACCTAGCGGGAGGACCACAGATACGCAGTATTTT.

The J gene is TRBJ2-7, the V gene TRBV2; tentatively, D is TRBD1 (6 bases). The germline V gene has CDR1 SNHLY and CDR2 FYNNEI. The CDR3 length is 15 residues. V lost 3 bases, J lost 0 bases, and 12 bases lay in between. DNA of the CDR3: TGTGCCAGCAGTGAGTCAGGGGTCCGCTCCTACGAGCAGTACTTC. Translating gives CASSESGVRSYEQYF.